This T cell receptor (beta chain) was retrieved from a study of CD8 T cells in Susac syndrome. General study results and limits: In total CD8+ repertoires, 15 to 20 Susac-specific public clones were found, and a few in CD8+ TEMRA repertoires. Susac CD8+ clonal expansion peaked in TEMRA cells and active patients.

On this clonotype: The antigen is not known.

CDR1 and CDR2 (germline): SGHNT, YYREEE (reference sequence). This CDR3 spans 13 amino acids. V was pared by 2 bases and J by 3 bases, with 9 bases between. Random-hexamer reverse transcription was applied to roughly 0.5 to 1 ug RNA. Amplification of TCR beta CDR3 by immunoSEQ multiplex PCR spanned 54 Vbeta and 13 Jbeta. TCRdb re-called the immunoSEQ multiplex PCR reads through MiXCR, storing one row per CDR3 protein. The repertoire holds approximately 74,000 distinct CDR3 sequences, with 94% as singletons. TEMRA cells were FACS-enriched, while CD8+ and CD4+ T cells were negatively isolated. The clonotype was recovered from a human donor with Susac syndrome. The sample taken for sequencing was CD8+ T cells from PBMCs. The chain uses TRBV5-4 and TRBJ2-7; a weak D match, TRBD2 (5 bases). The CDR3 DNA reads TGTGCCAGCAGCTTTCGGGCGGGCTACGAGCAGTACTTC. It yields the protein CASSFRAGYEQYF.